These 19 T cell receptor beta chains were sequenced from one sample in a study of vaccination and CD4 T cells after COVID-19. Treatment specified: roughly ten-day PBMC culture with coronavirus spike peptide pools or control peptides (ViraFEST assay). These receptors' antigens are unknown. Sequenced with the Oncomine TCR Beta short-read assay was DNA taken from cultured CD4+ T cells. TCRdb fed the PCR reads into MiXCR, producing one record per CDR3 protein. The repertoire holds about 18,000 distinct CDR3 sequences, with around 59% as singletons. The sequenced sample consisted of CD4+ T cells from blood, cultured in vitro. The receptors were sampled from a human donor who had recovered from COVID-19.

This clonotype was detected once. The chain carries TRBV11-2 and TRBJ2-4; D is unclear. The CDR3 contains 12 residues. The V end lost 5 bases, the J end lost 5 bases, and 7 bases lay between the germline ends. The germline V gene encodes CDR1 SGHAT and CDR2 FQNNGV. The CDR3 coding sequence is TGTGCCAGCAGCCCCTGGGAAAACATTCAGTACTTC. Translated, it gives CASSPWENIQYF.

As regards this clonotype: An end of the junction differs from the germline gene, which may be a read error. V and J are TRBV11-2 and TRBJ2-1; 8 bases align to TRBD1. The DNA end lines up better with TRBJ2-7; the J call may be wrong. CDR3 size: 12 residues. Per the germline V gene, CDR1 is SGHAT and CDR2 is FQNNGV. CDR3 sequence: CVSSLDRGEQYF. The DNA for the CDR3 is TGTGTCAGCAGCTTAGACAGGGGCGAGCAGTACTTC.

The chain links TRBV3-1 to TRBJ1-6, with TRBD1 matching over 8 bases. With V trimmed by 0 bases and J by 7 bases, 2 bases remained unmatched. The germline V gene has CDR1 LGHDT and CDR2 YNNKEL (reference sequence). This CDR3 has 15 residues. The CDR3 DNA sequence: TGTGCCAGCAGCCAAGATGGACAGGGAAATTCACCCCTCCACTTT. Translating gives CASSQDGQGNSPLHF.

This clonotype was recorded a few times. CDR3 coding DNA: TGTGCCAGCAGCCGTAGGGGGACAGAAGATCAGCCCCAGCATTTT. Translation: CASSRRGTEDQPQHF. This chain links TRBV11-2 with TRBJ1-5, with TRBD1 matching 7 bases. CDR3 length equals 15 residues. Looked up from germline, CDR1 is SGHAT and CDR2 is FQNNGV. The V segment lost 5 bases and the J segment 5 bases; nucleotides outside the gene matches: 9.

This clonotype turned up a few times. In nucleotides, the CDR3 is TGTGCCAGCAGCCCGGGCCAAACAGACTATGGCTACACCTTC. It codes for CASSPGQTDYGYTF. This chain joins TRBV6-1 and TRBJ1-2, with D unresolved. Germline lookup yields CDR1 MNHNS and CDR2 SASEGT. CDR3 length: 14 amino acids. The V and J ends lost 6 bases and 3 bases respectively, with 14 bases between them.

The chain recombines TRBV7-6 with TRBJ2-2; D gene unclear. The CDR3 totals 15 residues. The V gene lost 7 bases and the J gene lost 7 bases, with 19 bases spanning the gap. Germline CDR1 and CDR2: SGHVS and FNYEAQ. Here the CDR3 reads CASTQGLVLDGELFF. The CDR3, as DNA: TGTGCCAGCACCCAAGGCCTCGTCCTCGACGGGGAGCTGTTTTTT.

This chain connects TRBV20-1 to TRBJ2-1, with unresolved D. Looked up from germline, CDR1 is DFQATT and CDR2 is SNEGSKA (reference sequence). The V and J ends lost 2 bases and 10 bases respectively, with 9 bases between them. The CDR3 has 11 amino acids. The CDR3 region is CSARQRPEQFF. CDR3 DNA: TGCAGTGCTAGACAACGGCCCGAGCAGTTCTTC.

The chain combines TRBV12-3 or TRBV12-4 with TRBJ1-2; maybe TRBD1 (5 bases). The CDR3 runs 13 residues. Between the trimmed V and J ends, which lost 3 bases and 4 bases, there was a span of 9 bases. Here the CDR3 DNA reads TGTGCCAGCAGTTTTGAGGGGAGCTATGGCTACACCTTC. Its translation is CASSFEGSYGYTF.

J is TRBJ2-7 and V is TRBV6-5; possible D gene TRBD1, 5 bases. CDR3 length: 14 amino acids. Trimming left V 2 bases short and J 1 base short, with 9 bases between. Germline V lookup: CDR1 MNHEY, CDR2 SVGAGI. The CDR3: CASSYRAGSYEQYF. The CDR3 DNA follows: TGTGCCAGCAGTTACAGGGCAGGGTCCTACGAGCAGTACTTC.

The chain combines TRBV9 with TRBJ2-5; 8 nucleotides line up with TRBD1. J lost 5 bases, V lost 0 bases, and 9 bases had no gene match. The CDR3 spans 16 residues. Germline loops: CDR1 SGDLS, CDR2 YYNGEE. DNA of the CDR3: TGTGCCAGCAGCGTAGACCCCAGGGGGCGGTTGGAGACCCAGTACTTC. Translated, it gives CASSVDPRGRLETQYF.

This chain uses TRBV19 with TRBJ2-2; a possible D gene is TRBD1 (5 bases). Germline-derived CDR1 and CDR2 are LNHDA and SQIVND (reference sequence). V dropped 7 bases and J dropped 8 bases, with 20 bases sitting between them. This CDR3 is 15 amino acids long. The CDR3 spells CASTISQAPGGELFF. In DNA form, the CDR3 reads TGTGCCAGTACCATATCACAGGCCCCAGGAGGGGAGCTGTTTTTT.

This clonotype was seen a handful of times. The V gene is TRBV6-5, the J gene TRBJ2-5; the match to TRBD2 covers 9 bases. Germline V gene lookup returns CDR1 MNHEY and CDR2 SVGAGI. V lost 4 bases, J lost 5 bases, and 8 bases stayed unmatched. The CDR3 spans 15 residues. CDR3 coding DNA: TGTGCCAGCAGTTCCGTTAGCGGGAGCGGGGAGACCCAGTACTTC. Translating it yields CASSSVSGSGETQYF.

This clonotype was counted a few times. The genes are TRBV27 and TRBJ2-7; 10 bases are a match to TRBD2. This CDR3 region has 14 residues. The germline CDR1 and CDR2 sequences are MNHEY and SMNVEV (reference sequence). With 4 bases clipped from V and 3 bases from J, the junction kept 3 bases outside the gene matches. This CDR3 reads CASSSGTSDYEQYF. Written as DNA, the CDR3 is TGTGCCAGCAGTTCCGGGACTAGCGACTACGAGCAGTACTTC.

The chain links TRBV19 to TRBJ2-2; 7 nucleotides line up with TRBD2. Germline CDR1 and CDR2: LNHDA and SQIVND (reference sequence). The CDR3 contains 16 residues. V was clipped by 0 bases and J by 5 bases; unmatched bases: 6. The chain's CDR3 is CASSIDRLARTGELFF. In DNA, the CDR3 is TGTGCCAGTAGTATAGATCGACTAGCAAGAACCGGGGAGCTGTTTTTT. Full variable domain (rest looked up from reference TRBV19 and TRBJ2-2): DGGITQSPKYLFRKEGQNVTLSCEQNLNHDAMYWYRQDPGQGLRLIYYSQIVNDFQKGDIAEGYSVSREKKESFPLTVTSAQKNPTAFYLCASSIDRLARTGELFFGEGSRLTVL.

The V call is TRBV4-2, the J call TRBJ1-5, with 10 bases aligning to TRBD1. Unmatched junction bases numbered 12, after V lost 3 bases and J lost 4 bases. Germline CDR1 LGHNA, CDR2 YNFKEQ. The CDR3 spans 18 residues. The CDR3 DNA follows: TGTGCCAGCAGCCAGAGGGCGGACAGGGGGAAGGGAAATCAGCCCCAGCATTTT. Its protein is CASSQRADRGKGNQPQHF.

The chain has TRBV7-3 and TRBJ1-2, with 7 bases that match TRBD1. V shed 5 bases and J 3 bases; nucleotides not matched to a gene: 3. Germline CDR1 reads SGHTA; CDR2 reads FQGTGA. There are 13 residues in the CDR3. The CDR3 sequence: CASSPQGDYGYTF. CDR3 in DNA: TGTGCCAGCAGCCCCCAGGGGGACTATGGCTACACCTTC.

The chain carries TRBV6-1 and TRBJ1-5; 7 bases are shared with TRBD1. CDR3 length: 13 amino acids. Germline V gene lookup returns CDR1 MNHNS and CDR2 SASEGT. Trimming removed 6 bases from V and 4 bases from J; junction bases left unmatched: 3. In DNA, the CDR3 is TGTGCCAGCAGAACGGGACAGAATCAGCCCCAGCATTTT. Translating gives CASRTGQNQPQHF.

The V and J genes are TRBV28 and TRBJ1-1; 8 positions match TRBD1. With V trimmed by 5 bases and J by 0 bases, 5 bases remained unmatched. Germline V gives CDR1 MDHEN, CDR2 SYDVKM. This CDR3 has 15 amino acids. CDR3 DNA: TGTGCCAGCAGTATCGGACAGGGCCTGAACACTGAAGCTTTCTTT. It encodes CASSIGQGLNTEAFF. The full variable domain, its missing parts supplied by reference TRBV28 and TRBJ1-1, is DVKVTQSSRYLVKRTGEKVFLECVQDMDHENMFWYRQDPGLGLRLIYFSYDVKMKEKGDIPEGYSVSREKKERFSLILESASTNQTSMYLCASSIGQGLNTEAFFGQGTRLTVV.

This clonotype has just one count. Germline is not matched at one junction end, which may reflect a read error. The V gene is TRBV20-1, the J gene TRBJ1-1; D might be TRBD1 (6 bases). Germline values: CDR1 DFQATT, CDR2 SNEGSKA (reference sequence). This CDR3 spans 12 amino acids. In DNA, the CDR3 is TGCAGTGCCCCCGGGGGGGCCACTGGAGCTTTCTTT. It encodes CSAPGGATGAFF.